One T cell receptor beta chain is described in this entry. This sample is part of a study of shared clonotypes between healthy human individuals. Germline V gene lookup returns CDR1 SGDLS and CDR2 YYNGEE. The CDR3 covers 15 residues. V was trimmed by 0 bases and J by 5 bases, leaving 14 bases between them. Measured with immunoSEQ multiplex PCR; TCRdb has only the in-frame clones, and not every one. Of about a million clones in the sample, about 70% were seen once. The rearrangement joins TRBV9 to TRBJ1-1; D possibly corresponds to TRBD1 (5 bases). The receptor's source is a man between 18 and 35 years old in good health. The sequenced sample consisted of memory CD4+ T cells sorted from blood. Regarding subset: CD45RA-negative fraction. Here the CDR3 DNA reads TGTGCCAGCAGCGTAGGTCCAGGGCGAGAGACTGAAGCTTTCTTT. Translating it yields CASSVGPGRETEAFF.